Following are 32 T cell receptor beta chains from one sample sequenced in a study of blood T cells in healthy people across ages. The authors ran a second PCR of about 7 to 11 cycles using a sample-barcoded 5' primer and a J-beta primer mix. TCRdb recomputed calls from the 5' RACE reads with MiXCR, one row per CDR3 protein. The table records around 670,000 distinct CDR3 sequences, around 31% of them present only once. Sequencing input: blood. The receptor set was obtained from a woman of 80 years or more in good health.

The gene calls are TRBV6-6 and TRBJ2-1; 10 bases fit TRBD2. Germline lookup yields CDR1 MNHNY and CDR2 SVGAGI (reference sequence). The length of the CDR3 is 15 residues. Unmatched junction bases numbered 15, after V lost 6 bases and J lost 13 bases. CDR3 nucleotides: TGTGCCAGCAGACGAGCGGGGGGGCAGCCAGAGACCCAGTTCTTC. Amino acid sequence: CASRRAGGQPETQFF.

This clonotype was counted ten times or more. The chain recombines TRBV5-1 with TRBJ2-3, with D perhaps TRBD2 (6 bases). V shed 2 bases and J shed 1 base, with 14 bases lying between them. This CDR3 spans 16 amino acids. Germline lookup yields CDR1 SGHRS and CDR2 YFSETQ. The CDR3, as DNA: TGCGCCAGCAGCTTAGGGTACGGGGGACGCACAGATACGCAGTATTTT. It is translated as CASSLGYGGRTDTQYF. Variable domain in full (rest from reference TRBV5-1 and TRBJ2-3): KAGVTQTPRYLIKTRGQQVTLSCSPISGHRSVSWYQQTPGQGLQFLFEYFSETQRNKGNFPGRFSGRQFSNSRSEMNVSTLELGDSALYLCASSLGYGGRTDTQYFGPGTRLTVL.

This clonotype was observed many times. This sequence joins TRBV11-2 and TRBJ2-3; 16 positions match TRBD2. Trimming took 2 bases from V and 3 from J; bases not matched to a gene: 14. This CDR3 is built from 21 residues. Germline V lookup: CDR1 SGHAT, CDR2 FQNNGV. This CDR3 reads CASSLRTGGTSGGARTDTQYF. The CDR3 DNA follows: TGTGCCAGCAGCTTAAGGACGGGAGGGACTAGCGGGGGGGCCCGAACAGATACGCAGTATTTT.

This clonotype showed up many times. The chain employs TRBV30 and TRBJ1-2; 10 bases are a match to TRBD1. V shed 0 bases, J shed 4 bases, and the junction held 5 bases outside the gene matches. Per germline, CDR1 GTSNPN and CDR2 SVGIG (reference sequence). The CDR3 extends over 15 amino acids. The CDR3 protein is CAWSVLRTGGYGYTF. In DNA form, the CDR3 reads TGTGCCTGGAGTGTACTCCGGACAGGGGGCTATGGCTACACCTTC. Full variable domain (remainder filled in from reference TRBV30 and TRBJ1-2): SQTIHQWPATLVQPVGSPLSLECTVEGTSNPNLYWYRQAAGRGLQLLFYSVGIGQISSEVPQNLSASRPQDRQFILSSKKLLLSDSGFYLCAWSVLRTGGYGYTFGSGTRLTVV.

The CDR3: CASSQDQGNTIYF. The CDR3 DNA reads as TGTGCCAGCAGCCAAGACCAGGGAAACACCATATATTTT. The chain combines TRBV4-2 with TRBJ1-3; D gene uncertain. V was trimmed by 0 bases and J by 4 bases, leaving 4 bases between them. This CDR3 is built from 13 residues. Germline CDR1 is LGHNA and CDR2 is YNFKEQ.

This clonotype was found many times. V usage is TRBV7-2 and J usage is TRBJ1-4; the match to TRBD1 covers 7 bases. The CDR3 is 16 residues long. Germline lookup yields CDR1 SGHTA and CDR2 FQGNSA. The ends lost 8 bases at V and 0 bases at J; junction bases unmatched: 9. The CDR3 coding sequence is TGTGCCAGCCGCAGGGGGATCGGGGCAACTAATGAAAAACTGTTTTTT. It codes for CASRRGIGATNEKLFF.

Turning to this clonotype: A much larger clone is a single base away; this may be a read error. This chain links TRBV20-1 with TRBJ2-1; 8 bases agree with TRBD2. The J call may be incorrect, as the DNA end agrees better with TRBJ2-7. The CDR3 is made up of 14 amino acids. Germline CDR1 and CDR2: DFQATT and SNEGSKA (reference sequence). As DNA, the CDR3 is TGCAGTGCTTCCTCCGGGACTAGGTACAATGAGCAGTACTTC. Translated, it gives CSASSGTRYNEQYF.

This clonotype has a count of ten or more. The chain recombines TRBV5-1 with TRBJ2-3; no clear D. CDR1 is SGHRS, CDR2 YFSETQ, per germline. The CDR3 spans 14 residues. Trimming shortened V by 1 base and J by 4 bases, and 10 bases separated the two germline ends. The chain's CDR3 is CASSLQPAPDTQYF. CDR3 nucleotides: TGCGCCAGCAGCTTGCAGCCGGCGCCAGATACGCAGTATTTT.

Points on this clonotype: This may stem from a read error, because a much larger clone lies one nucleotide away. V usage is TRBV7-2 and J usage is TRBJ2-3, with D possibly matching TRBD1 (6 bases). CDR3 length: 14 amino acids. Germline V lookup: CDR1 SGHTA, CDR2 FQGNSA. Trimming pared 4 bases from V and 2 bases from J, leaving 10 bases between. The CDR3 spells CASSCQGITDTQYF. In nucleotides, the CDR3 is TGTGCCAGCAGCTGCCAGGGGATCACAGATACGCAGTATTTT. Combining the CDR3 with reference TRBV7-2 and TRBJ2-3 gives the whole variable domain GAGVSQSPSNKVTEKGKDVELRCDPISGHTALYWYRQSLGQGLEFLIYFQGNSAPDKSGLPSDRFSAERTGGSVSTLTIQRTQQEDSAVYLCASSCQGITDTQYFGPGTRLTVL.

In regard to this clonotype: Just one base apart from a much larger clone, this may be a read error. This chain uses TRBV25-1 with TRBJ1-2; possible D gene TRBD1, 6 bases. The CDR3 runs 14 residues. Germline loops: CDR1 MGHDK, CDR2 SYGVNS. CDR3 loop: CAGSGGHWNYGYTF. CDR3 nucleotides: TGTGCCGGCAGTGGGGGACATTGGAACTATGGCTACACCTTC.

Comments on this clonotype: This clone may be a read error of a much larger clone one base away. The chain joins TRBV3-1 to TRBJ2-1; 12 nucleotides match TRBD2. J lost 13 bases, V lost 2 bases, and 15 bases had no gene match. CDR3 length: 17 residues. Germline CDR1 LGHDT, CDR2 YNNKEL (reference sequence). The CDR3 is CASSQNALAGGLRTQFF. The CDR3 DNA reads as TGTGCCAGCAGCCAAAATGCTCTAGCGGGGGGGCTGAGGACCCAGTTCTTC.

The gene calls are TRBV6-2 or TRBV6-3 and TRBJ2-3; perhaps TRBD2 as D (5 bases). V lost 5 bases and J 7 bases, leaving 22 bases between the germline ends. CDR3 length: 16 amino acids. Germline assignment: CDR1 MNHEY and CDR2 SVGEGT. For the CDR3, the DNA is TGTGCCAGCAGTGACCCGGGGTCTTCGAAACCAAATACGCAGTATTTT. Encoded protein: CASSDPGSSKPNTQYF.

The rearrangement uses TRBV12-3 or TRBV12-4 and TRBJ2-1, with 10 positions matching TRBD2. The CDR3 totals 15 residues. J gave up 9 bases and V 6 bases, and 11 bases lay outside the gene matches. For the CDR3, the DNA is TGTGCCAGCAGGCTAGCGGGAGACGGTCCGGGTGAGCAGTTCTTC. Protein sequence: CASRLAGDGPGEQFF.

This clonotype was counted at least ten times. The gene calls are TRBV20-1 and TRBJ1-2; a possible D gene is TRBD1 (5 bases). Deletions cut 5 bases from V and 5 bases from J, with 15 bases between. CDR3 length: 13 amino acids. Germline V lookup: CDR1 DFQATT, CDR2 SNEGSKA (reference sequence). This chain's CDR3 is CSASQGSRYGYTF. As DNA, the CDR3 is TGCAGTGCTTCCCAGGGTTCGCGGTATGGCTACACCTTC.

Only a few counts were recorded for this clonotype. The chain recombines TRBV16 with TRBJ1-5; 9 nucleotides agree with TRBD1. CDR3 length: 14 amino acids. V shed 4 bases, J shed 5 bases, and the junction held 3 bases outside the gene matches. The V gene's germline CDR1 is KGHSY and CDR2 FQNENV. In DNA, the CDR3 is TGTGCCAGCAGCCGGGGGGACAGGGATCAGCCCCAGCATTTT. Its protein product is CASSRGDRDQPQHF.

As to this clonotype: The germline gene is not matched at one end of the junction; a read error may be the cause. The chain links TRBV4-1 to TRBJ2-4; 7 bases are a match to TRBD2. The J call may not be correct, given that the DNA end is closer to TRBJ2-7. CDR3 length: 16 residues. Germline V gene lookup returns CDR1 MGHRA and CDR2 YSYEKL. The CDR3 sequence is CAGSRSRRESLYEQYF. The CDR3, as DNA: TGCGCCGGCAGCCGCAGTAGGCGGGAGTCTTTATACGAGCAGTACTTC.

As to this clonotype: Relative to the germline gene, one junction end is altered; a read error may explain this. V gene TRBV2 combines with J gene TRBJ2-7; tentatively, D is TRBD1 or TRBD2 (5 bases each). The germline V gene has CDR1 SNHLY and CDR2 FYNNEI. The CDR3 sequence is 15 residues long. CDR3 amino acids: CASREAWGSPHEQYF. In DNA form, the CDR3 reads TGTGCCAGCAGGGAAGCGTGGGGGAGTCCCCACGAGCAGTACTTC.

J is TRBJ2-1 and V is TRBV11-3; 9 bases agree with TRBD1. CDR1 is SGHNT and CDR2 is YENEEA in the germline V gene. CDR3 length: 15 residues. Germline trimming cut 4 bases from V and 5 bases from J; bases unmatched to any gene: 6. CDR3: CASSSGTGWHNEQFF. The CDR3 DNA reads as TGTGCCAGCAGCTCAGGGACAGGGTGGCACAATGAGCAGTTCTTC.

This clonotype was detected many times. The chain joins TRBV6-1 to TRBJ2-5, with 9 nucleotides matching TRBD1. Germline trimming cut 4 bases from V and 6 bases from J; bases unmatched to any gene: 9. Germline V gene sequence: CDR1 MNHNS, CDR2 SASEGT. CDR3 length: 15 amino acids. As DNA, the CDR3 is TGTGCCAGCAGTGCCGCCACAGGGGGCGTAAAGACCCAGTACTTC. Its translation: CASSAATGGVKTQYF.

This clonotype was counted only a few times. This could be a read error, since a much larger clone is one nucleotide away. The genes are TRBV29-1 and TRBJ2-5; weak D call: TRBD2 (6 bases). The CDR3 is 14 residues long. V gave up 6 bases and J gave up 11 bases, with 25 bases separating them. Germline V lookup: CDR1 SQVTM, CDR2 ANQGSEA. CDR3 bases: TGCAGCGTCGGCTTCTTGGGGGGAAACAATGAGCAGTACTTC. Its translation is CSVGFLGGNNEQYF.

At least ten counts were recorded for this clonotype. V gene TRBV7-9 combines with J gene TRBJ1-2, with 8 bases that match TRBD1. The CDR3 runs to 16 residues. Germline trimming cut 5 bases from V and 8 bases from J; bases unmatched to any gene: 16. From germline, CDR1 is SEHNR and CDR2 FQNEAQ (reference sequence). The CDR3 nucleotides read TGTGCCAGCAGCAGGGGGGGACAGGCGGATAAACTCGGCTACACCTTC. Its translation: CASSRGGQADKLGYTF. The variable domain in full, completed from reference TRBV7-9 and TRBJ1-2, reads DTGVSQNPRHKITKRGQNVTFRCDPISEHNRLYWYRQTLGQGPEFLTYFQNEAQLEKSRLLSDRFSAERPKGSFSTLEIQRTEQGDSAMYLCASSRGGQADKLGYTFGSGTRLTVV.

The rearrangement uses TRBV27 and TRBJ2-1; TRBD2 agrees at 7 bases. The CDR3 runs to 16 residues. Unmatched junction bases numbered 7, after V lost 5 bases and J lost 0 bases. CDR1 is MNHEY and CDR2 is SMNVEV in the germline V gene (reference sequence). The CDR3 DNA reads as TGTGCCAGCAGTGCCGCTAGCGGCAGCTCCTACAATGAGCAGTTCTTC. Amino acid sequence: CASSAASGSSYNEQFF.

Of note for this clonotype: A much more abundant neighbour one base away suggests this may be a read error. J is TRBJ1-2 and V is TRBV30, with 9 bases lining up with TRBD1. This CDR3 is built from 14 residues. The V segment lost 3 bases and the J segment 4 bases; nucleotides outside the gene matches: 6. Germline V lookup: CDR1 GTSNPN, CDR2 SVGIG (reference sequence). CDR3 sequence reads: CAWRATGGTYGYTF. As DNA, the CDR3 is TGTGCCTGGAGGGCCACAGGGGGCACCTATGGCTACACCTTC.

This clonotype came up many times. The chain uses TRBV27 and TRBJ2-1, with TRBD2 matching over 10 bases. V lost 2 bases and J lost 0; bases outside the gene matches: 7. Germline V gives CDR1 MNHEY, CDR2 SMNVEV (reference sequence). This CDR3 contains 18 residues. CDR3 sequence reads: CASSLRASGGSSYNEQFF. The CDR3 DNA is TGTGCCAGCAGTTTACGGGCTAGCGGGGGTAGCTCCTACAATGAGCAGTTCTTC.

About this clonotype: A much more abundant neighbour one base away suggests this may be a read error. The rearrangement joins TRBV21-1 to TRBJ2-1; the DNA was not compared with TRBD1, the D call given in the table. TRBV21-1 is a documented pseudogene. This CDR3 is built from 16 residues. The CDR3 spells CASSKALEGTLETQFF. CDR3 bases: TGTGCCAGCAGCAAAGCCCTTGAGGGGACCTTAGAGACCCAGTTCTTC.

This clonotype was recorded many times. J is TRBJ2-7 and V is TRBV2, with 7 bases that match TRBD2. This CDR3 spans 15 amino acids. The germline CDR1 and CDR2 sequences are SNHLY and FYNNEI. V lost 7 bases to trimming and J lost 5 bases; unmatched junction nucleotides: 14. The CDR3 nucleotides read TGTGCCAGCAAAAGACTGGGAGGGAGGGTCGACGAGCAGTACTTC. Encoded protein: CASKRLGGRVDEQYF.

This clonotype was seen many times. This chain links TRBV7-2 with TRBJ2-6, with D unresolved. V shed 1 base and J shed 4 bases, with 8 bases lying between them. The CDR3 runs 15 residues. Germline CDR1 and CDR2: SGHTA and FQGNSA. Here the CDR3 DNA reads TGTGCCAGCAGCTTAGGACAAGCCGGGGCCAACGTCCTGACTTTC. Protein sequence: CASSLGQAGANVLTF.

This clonotype appeared once. The chain joins TRBV5-6 to TRBJ2-5, with D possibly TRBD2 on 6 matching bases. In germline, CDR1 is SGHDT, CDR2 YYEEEE. V lost 0 bases and J lost 1, with 13 bases in between. The CDR3 is 16 amino acids. CDR3 nucleotides: TGTGCCAGCAGCTTGGTGATTTCCGGGAGCCAAGAGACCCAGTACTTC. Translating it yields CASSLVISGSQETQYF.

This clonotype was seen many times. V is TRBV21-1 and J is TRBJ2-5; the table's D call, TRBD1, has no DNA check behind it. TRBV21-1 is noted as a pseudogene. The CDR3 runs to 19 residues. This CDR3 reads CASSKVLAGGQGGQETQYF. CDR3 bases: TGTGCCAGCAGCAAAGTATTGGCCGGGGGACAGGGCGGCCAAGAGACCCAGTACTTC.

In its sample, this clonotype was seen a few times. This chain uses TRBV30 with TRBJ2-3; D is possibly TRBD1 (6 bases). CDR1 and CDR2 from the germline V gene are GTSNPN and SVGIG (reference sequence). This CDR3 is 14 amino acids long. V was cut by 3 bases and J by 2 bases, with 12 bases left in between. Here the CDR3 DNA reads TGTGCCTGGAGCAGGGGATCGGACACAGATACGCAGTATTTT. This translates into CAWSRGSDTDTQYF.

This clonotype has a count of ten or more. The chain uses TRBV3-1 and TRBJ1-5; 10 bases line up with TRBD1. CDR1 is LGHDT and CDR2 is YNNKEL in the germline V gene (reference sequence). The CDR3 consists of 19 residues. After removal of 1 base from V and 2 bases from J, the junction contained 11 bases not matched to a gene. DNA for the CDR3: TGTGCCAGCAGCCAAGGGGACAGGGGTCTGATTTCCGGCAATCAGCCCCAGCATTTT. As protein: CASSQGDRGLISGNQPQHF. The full variable domain, in which reference TRBV3-1 and TRBJ1-5 provide the parts outside the CDR3, is DTAVSQTPKYLVTQMGNDKSIKCEQNLGHDTMYWYKQDSKKFLKIMFSYNNKELIINETVPNRFSPKSPDKAHLNLHINSLELGDSAVYFCASSQGDRGLISGNQPQHFGDGTRLSIL.

This clonotype has ten or more counts. The chain uses TRBV20-1 and TRBJ2-7; 7 nucleotides align to TRBD1. From germline, CDR1 is DFQATT and CDR2 SNEGSKA (reference sequence). The J segment lost 2 bases and the V segment lost 1 base, leaving 2 bases of the junction unmatched. The CDR3 runs to 13 residues. The CDR3: CSARAQGPYEQYF. CDR3 sequence (DNA): TGCAGTGCTAGAGCACAGGGGCCCTACGAGCAGTACTTC.